The clone carrying this T cell receptor (beta chain) occurred a few times. This CDR3 spans 18 amino acids. The germline V gene has CDR1 MNHEY and CDR2 SMNVEV (reference sequence). Trimming cost V 7 bases and J 2 bases, with 24 bases left between them. This entry is derived from a study of blood T cell repertoires in COVID-19. Assay used: immunoSEQ multiplex PCR; TCRdb lists only in-frame clones, some missing. The sample has a few hundred thousand clones, 80% to 85% seen once. The sequence was collected from a person aged 65 to 79 with COVID-19, enrolled during active disease. The source material was peripheral blood. The V gene is TRBV27, the J gene TRBJ1-5; D gene unclear. CDR3 coding DNA: TGTGCCAGCATCCTCGTCAGGAGGGAAAACGCGCGCAATCAGCCCCAGCATTTT. Translating it yields CASILVRRENARNQPQHF.